This note documents a single T cell receptor beta chain sequence. Its target is unknown. Trimming stripped 3 bases from V and 6 bases from J, with 15 bases between. CDR3 length: 14 residues. Germline values: CDR1 KGHSH, CDR2 LQKENI. RNA transcripts were the template for amplifying TCR beta CDR3 regions. The TCR CDR3 first-round RT-PCR relied on the HTBI primer set. TCRdb passed the multiplex PCR reads through MiXCR, listing each CDR3 protein once. The table includes roughly 570,000 distinct CDR3 sequences, more than 45% detected once. The study left out patients who had uncontrolled infection, other autoimmune disease, pregnancy or lactation. The data were taken from a study of T cells in Graves' hyperthyroidism and ophthalmopathy. Study-level points and caveats: The majority of expanded thyroid clonotypes above 0.001 also appeared in blood.

The clonotype comes from an adult woman with Graves' disease, either hyperthyroidism or ophthalmopathy (not recorded which). The chain carries TRBV18 and TRBJ2-7, with D perhaps being TRBD1 or TRBD2 (5 bases each). Input material: peripheral blood or thyroid tissue (not recorded which). DNA for the CDR3: TGTGCCAGCTCACCCCCGGGGCGTGGTGGCGAGCAGTACTTC. Protein product: CASSPPGRGGEQYF. Complete variable domain (other parts from reference TRBV18 and TRBJ2-7): NAGVMQNPRHLVRRRGQEARLRCSPMKGHSHVYWYRQLPEEGLKFMVYLQKENIIDESGMPKERFSAEFPKEGPSILRIQQVVRGDSAAYFCASSPPGRGGEQYFGPGTRLTVT.